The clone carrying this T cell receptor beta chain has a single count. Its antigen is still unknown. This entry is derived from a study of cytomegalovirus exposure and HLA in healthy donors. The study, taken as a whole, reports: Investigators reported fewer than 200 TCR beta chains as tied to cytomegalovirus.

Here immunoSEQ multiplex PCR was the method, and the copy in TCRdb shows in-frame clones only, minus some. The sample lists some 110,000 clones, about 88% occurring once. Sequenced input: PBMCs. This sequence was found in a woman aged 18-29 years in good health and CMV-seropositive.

CDR3 protein: CASSFPGQGESYGYTF. In nucleotides, the CDR3 is TGTGCCAGCAGCTTCCCCGGACAGGGAGAATCCTATGGCTACACCTTC. V is TRBV7-9 and J is TRBJ1-2; 8 nucleotides align to TRBD1. Trimming removed 3 bases from V and 4 bases from J; junction bases left unmatched: 10. CDR3 length: 16 amino acids. Germline CDR1 is SEHNR and CDR2 is FQNEAQ (reference sequence).